This TCR beta chain is drawn from a study of response to subunit inactivated influenza vaccine. Study-wide findings and caveats: Each seasonal flu vaccination may recruit only limited new T cells, authors suggested.

In TCRdb, the RT-PCR reads were re-called with MiXCR into one record per CDR3 protein. The sample holds about 540,000 distinct CDR3 sequences, approximately 15% seen once. Per the germline V gene, CDR1 is SGHVS and CDR2 is FQNEAQ. Trimming cost V 3 bases and J 7 bases; bases outside gene matches: 9. The CDR3 is 14 amino acids. The table lists this clonotype with a few counts. The antigen remains unidentified. This sample comprised PBMCs from blood, obtained approximately 13 days after vaccination. The V and J genes are TRBV7-8 and TRBJ2-7; 7 bases are shared with TRBD1. The source is a man in his fifties who received an inactivated influenza vaccine. The CDR3 sequence is CASSLVTGSREQYF. The CDR3, as DNA: TGTGCCAGCAGCTTGGTGACAGGGTCTCGGGAGCAGTACTTC.